This T cell receptor beta chain was identified in a study of blood T cell repertoires in COVID-19 (dated by TCRdb to about 2020). For the wider study: Samples from collaborators originated in the United States, Italy and Spain and spanned both the acute and convalescent phases of COVID-19. The prospective study material was composed of cDNA or gDNA derived from T cells, B-cell-depleted T cells, or PBMCs. Subjects who had been exposed to COVID-19, were actively infected with it, or had recovered from it provided the deeply sampled blood TCRbeta repertoires that made up the dataset. The repertoires were released in a freely available public database meant as a resource for research on the immune response to SARS-CoV-2. The samples were drawn from two sources: the first 160 participants of the ongoing ImmuneRACE study, and 950 to 1,500 subjects contributed by 6 global collaborators. A de-identified subject ID, COVID-19 status, age in years and sex were almost always included in the sample metadata. Where available, HLA class I and class II types were taken from metadata supplied by the sample provider and were not determined by assay-based typing. Overall results and qualifications from the work: Clinical and demographic metadata were provided uncurated, with the amount varying by source and participant.

Measured from the cysteine to the phenylalanine, the CDR3 is 14 residues long. The entry retains the CDR3 DNA only, 42 bases that are in frame from base 1. Trimming removed 6 bases from V and 10 bases from J; the gene matches leave 10 bases unexplained. CDR1 MDHEN and CDR2 SYDVKM were looked up in the germline V gene. Participants in the prospective study were enrolled through a virtual design, were aged roughly 18 to 100 years, and lived in some 24 United States geographic areas. To assign participants to cohorts, the prospective study relied on clinical history that participants themselves reported in a screening survey and a study questionnaire. Exposed participants had been in contact with someone with a PCR-confirmed or clinician-diagnosed COVID-19 case within 2 weeks of study entry. Each participant in the prospective study had whole blood, serum and a nasopharyngeal or oropharyngeal swab collected by mobile phlebotomists. Additional blood draws and questionnaires over an approximately 2-month period could optionally be provided by prospective study participants. Before DNA extraction, blood samples from the prospective study were shipped at room temperature or frozen.

This clone was recorded only once. What this receptor recognizes is not known. Base qualities are not at hand, and no much larger clone is one base apart. The immunoSEQ Assay, a bias-controlled multiplex PCR, was used to amplify TCRbeta CDR3 regions from genomic DNA. The original methods were these. Within the assay, amplification of reference gene primers was used to estimate how many nucleated cells each sample contained. To quantify the absolute abundance of each unique TCRbeta CDR3 rearrangement, sequence reads were collapsed and filtered. Productive Simpson clonality was computed per sample as the square root of Simpson's diversity index over productive rearrangements. TCRdb carries this immuneACCESS record with in-frame sequences only. Its versions omit some clonotypes, under half of them owing to an unresolved V gene in the studies checked, with the rest unexplained. Clone size and V and J calls were adopted from that table, with D and trimming inferred from the DNA. This sample gives about 250,000 clones in total; 85% of them show up just once. The ten largest clonotypes hold less than 8.5% of the sample.

The source material was PBMCs or T cells enriched from blood (not recorded which). The receptor's source is a woman aged 45-60 years who had been exposed to COVID-19. The rearrangement combines TRBV28 with TRBJ1-1; TRBD1 fits 11 bases in the junction. The CDR3 loop reads CASRESRDRGRAFF. The nucleotides read TGTGCCAGCAGGGAATCCCGGGACAGGGGGAGAGCTTTCTTT.